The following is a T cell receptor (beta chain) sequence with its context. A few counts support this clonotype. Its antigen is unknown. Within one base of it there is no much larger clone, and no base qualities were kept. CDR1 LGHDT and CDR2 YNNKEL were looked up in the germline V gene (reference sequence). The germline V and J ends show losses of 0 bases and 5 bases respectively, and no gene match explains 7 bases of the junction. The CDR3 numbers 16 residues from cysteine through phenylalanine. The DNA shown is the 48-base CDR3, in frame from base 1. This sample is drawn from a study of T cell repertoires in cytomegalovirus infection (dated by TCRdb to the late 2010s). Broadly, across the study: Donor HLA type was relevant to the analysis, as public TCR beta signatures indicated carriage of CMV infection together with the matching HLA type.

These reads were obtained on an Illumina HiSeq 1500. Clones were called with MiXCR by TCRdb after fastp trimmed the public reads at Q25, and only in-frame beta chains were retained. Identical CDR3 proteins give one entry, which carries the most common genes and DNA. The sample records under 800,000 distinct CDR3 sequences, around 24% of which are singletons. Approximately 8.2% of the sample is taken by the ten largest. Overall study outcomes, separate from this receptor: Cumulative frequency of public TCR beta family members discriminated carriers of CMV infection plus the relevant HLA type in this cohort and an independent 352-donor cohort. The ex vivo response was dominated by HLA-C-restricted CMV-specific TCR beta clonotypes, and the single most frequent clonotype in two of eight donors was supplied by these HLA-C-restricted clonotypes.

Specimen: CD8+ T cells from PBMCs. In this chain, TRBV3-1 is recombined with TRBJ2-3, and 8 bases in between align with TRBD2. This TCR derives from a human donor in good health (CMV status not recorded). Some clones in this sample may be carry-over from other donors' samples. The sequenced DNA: TGTGCCAGCAGCCAAGATCACGGGGGGGCTGGAGATACGCAGTATTTT. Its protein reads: CASSQDHGGAGDTQYF.